This record looks at one T cell receptor beta chain sequence and its context. Produced via immunoSEQ multiplex PCR; TCRdb's table is partial and in-frame only. The sample includes over 250,000 clones, more than 85% seen only once; the top ten take approximately 2.5%. The data were taken from a study of blood T cell repertoires in COVID-19. The V end was cut by 2 bases, the J end by 4 bases, with 5 bases between. This CDR3 is built from 12 residues. Looked up from germline, CDR1 is SNHLY and CDR2 is FYNNEI. The chain links TRBV2 to TRBJ2-5; D unclear. Sequencing input: peripheral blood. The sequence was collected from a young adult with COVID-19, enrolled during active disease. The CDR3 sequence: CASSESLETQYF. CDR3 DNA: TGTGCCAGCAGTGAATCGTTAGAGACCCAGTACTTC. Looking up the rest from reference TRBV2 and TRBJ2-5 gives the full variable domain: EPEVTQTPSHQVTQMGQEVILRCVPISNHLYFYWYRQILGQKVEFLVSFYNNEISEKSEIFDDQFSVERPDGSNFTLKIRSTKLEDSAMYFCASSESLETQYFGPGTRLLVL.